Given below is one T cell receptor (beta chain) in context. Time point specified: blood 2 weeks post-SBRT. As to treatment: 15 Gy SBRT to primary tumor, nephrectomy 4 weeks later. TCRdb's table, derived via immunoSEQ multiplex PCR, lists solely in-frame clones and lacks some. The sample records about 150,000 clones, 80% to 90% being singletons. Germline lookup yields CDR1 SGHDN and CDR2 FVKESK. This CDR3 has 17 residues. V shed 3 bases, J shed 3 bases, and the junction held 10 bases outside the gene matches. The record originates from a study of radiation and T cells in renal cell carcinoma. This clonotype was sampled from a woman aged 45 to 65 with renal cell carcinoma. The chain combines TRBV14 with TRBJ2-3, with 9 positions matching TRBD2. Sequenced material: blood, taken from a patient whose treatment included radiotherapy and nephrectomy. CDR3 loop: CASSHKPLAGLTDTQYF. CDR3 DNA: TGTGCCAGCAGCCACAAGCCCCTAGCGGGGTTAACAGATACGCAGTATTTT. The full variable domain, its missing parts supplied by reference TRBV14 and TRBJ2-3, is EAGVTQFPSHSVIEKGQTVTLRCDPISGHDNLYWYRRVMGKEIKFLLHFVKESKQDESGMPNNRFLAERTGGTYSTLKVQPAELEDSGVYFCASSHKPLAGLTDTQYFGPGTRLTVL.